This T cell receptor (beta chain) was observed in a study of cytomegalovirus exposure and HLA in healthy donors. Donors were ostensibly healthy at sampling, although undocumented immune exposures were probable. Vbeta (60) and Jbeta (13) primers were used in the PCR. Produced via immunoSEQ multiplex PCR; TCRdb's table is partial and in-frame only. The data contain just under 70,000 clones, roughly four fifths of them singletons. The CDR3 totals 14 residues. The germline V and J ends were trimmed by 7 bases and 0 bases, with 12 bases remaining between them. The V gene's germline CDR1 is LNHDA and CDR2 SQIVND (reference sequence).

The rearrangement joins TRBV19 to TRBJ1-2, with D unresolved. Sequencing was carried out using PBMCs. This TCR came from a human donor in good health. This CDR3 is CASTTGTANYGYTF. CDR3 nucleotides: TGTGCCAGTACCACCGGCACAGCTAACTATGGCTACACCTTC.